These 13 T cell receptor beta chains share one sample of origin, sequenced in a study of CD8+ T cells in alopecia areata. Reverse transcribed after extraction, RNA yielded cDNA as the sequencing template. Sequencing was performed with immunoSEQ multiplex PCR; in TCRdb, only in-frame clones are kept and a portion is missing. The data contain under 250,000 clones, roughly 50% of them singletons. The specimen sequenced was CD8+ T cells sorted from blood. These receptors came from a human donor in good health.

This chain connects TRBV5-1 to TRBJ2-5; 7 bases map to TRBD2. The CDR3 is made up of 16 amino acids. In germline, CDR1 is SGHRS, CDR2 YFSETQ. V shed 0 bases and J 3 bases; nucleotides not matched to a gene: 8. The CDR3 loop is CASSLGGLPPEETQYF. CDR3 sequence (DNA): TGCGCCAGCAGCTTGGGGGGACTACCTCCCGAAGAGACCCAGTACTTC.

The rearrangement uses TRBV6-6 and TRBJ2-4; D gene unclear. Per the germline V gene, CDR1 is MNHNY and CDR2 is SVGAGI (reference sequence). This CDR3 has 16 residues. V lost 1 base and J lost 0, with 10 bases in between. The CDR3 protein is CASSYYPILAKNIQYF. The CDR3 DNA is TGTGCCAGCAGTTACTACCCGATTTTAGCCAAAAACATTCAGTACTTC.

This clone was counted between two and nine times. The chain has TRBV29-1 and TRBJ1-1; D unclear. Germline lookup yields CDR1 SQVTM and CDR2 ANQGSEA. CDR3 length: 11 residues. V lost 8 bases to trimming and J lost 8 bases, with 15 bases between them. The CDR3 is CSLWNGGEAFF. The CDR3 DNA is TGCAGCCTCTGGAACGGAGGAGAAGCTTTCTTT. The full variable domain, rest sourced from reference TRBV29-1 and TRBJ1-1, is SAVISQKPSRDICQRGTSLTIQCQVDSQVTMMFWYRQQPGQSLTLIATANQGSEATYESGFVIDKFPISRPNLTFSTLTVSNMSPEDSSIYLCSLWNGGEAFFGQGTRLTVV.

The chain links TRBV7-6 to TRBJ1-5; possible D gene TRBD1, 6 bases. The CDR3 covers 16 residues. Trimming cost V 5 bases and J 1 base, with 15 bases left between them. Germline V gene sequence: CDR1 SGHVS, CDR2 FNYEAQ. The CDR3 reads CASSPRTAGSNQPQHF. The CDR3 DNA sequence: TGTGCCAGCAGCCCTAGGACAGCAGGGAGCAATCAGCCCCAGCATTTT.

V is TRBV4-1 and J is TRBJ2-3; D gene ambiguous. Germline CDR1 reads MGHRA; CDR2 reads YSYEKL. Trimming removed 1 base from V and 0 bases from J, with 8 bases in between. The CDR3 runs to 15 residues. This chain's CDR3 is CASSQGGSSTDTQYF. CDR3 coding DNA: TGCGCCAGCAGCCAAGGCGGCAGTAGCACAGATACGCAGTATTTT.

V gene TRBV5-4 combines with J gene TRBJ2-5, with D perhaps TRBD2 (6 bases). This CDR3 is built from 15 residues. Germline lookup yields CDR1 SGHNT and CDR2 YYREEE (reference sequence). The V and J ends lost 4 bases and 3 bases respectively, with 16 bases between them. The CDR3 region has the DNA TGTGCCAGCAGCCTAAGGCGGGAAATAGAAGAGACCCAGTACTTC. Its translation is CASSLRREIEETQYF.

The chain has TRBV11-2 and TRBJ2-5; TRBD1 matches 11 bases. Per germline, CDR1 SGHAT and CDR2 FQNNGV. V lost 5 bases to trimming and J lost 5 bases; unmatched junction nucleotides: 7. The CDR3 has 15 amino acids. For the CDR3, the DNA is TGTGCCAGCAGCCTAAGGACAGGGGGCCGGGAGACCCAGTACTTC. It specifies CASSLRTGGRETQYF.

There are a few counts of this clone. The rearrangement uses TRBV15 and TRBJ2-3; 7 bases line up with TRBD1. The CDR3 consists of 16 residues. From germline, CDR1 is LNHNV and CDR2 YYDKDF (reference sequence). V was pared by 0 bases and J by 1 base, with 4 bases of the junction left unmatched. The DNA of the CDR3 is TGTGCCACCAGCAGAGATAGGCAGGGGGGCACAGATACGCAGTATTTT. It specifies CATSRDRQGGTDTQYF.

The V call is TRBV6-5, the J call TRBJ2-5, with D possibly matching TRBD1 (5 bases). The CDR3 length is 13 residues. V was cut by 6 bases and J by 7 bases, with 15 bases left in between. Looked up from germline, CDR1 is MNHEY and CDR2 is SVGAGI. The CDR3 here is CASRDNPPGTQYF. As DNA, the CDR3 is TGTGCCAGCAGGGACAACCCCCCGGGGACCCAGTACTTC.

V usage is TRBV30 and J usage is TRBJ2-1; D ambiguous. Germline V gene data show CDR1 as GTSNPN and CDR2 as SVGIG (reference sequence). The ends were cut back, 0 bases at V and 4 bases at J, with 7 bases in the middle. The CDR3 is 13 amino acids. The DNA of the CDR3 is TGTGCCTGGAGTGTTCTCAGATACAATGAGCAGTTCTTC. Protein: CAWSVLRYNEQFF.

This chain uses TRBV4-1 with TRBJ1-5; TRBD1 might be the D (6 bases). The CDR3 extends over 17 amino acids. Germline V gene lookup returns CDR1 MGHRA and CDR2 YSYEKL. Trimming stripped 1 base from V and 4 bases from J, with 17 bases between. The CDR3 reads CASSQAGGGGWNQPQHF. The CDR3 DNA follows: TGCGCCAGCAGCCAAGCGGGAGGGGGGGGCTGGAATCAGCCCCAGCATTTT.

CDR3 sequence: CASSRGQYYEQYF. DNA of the CDR3: TGTGCCAGCAGCCGGGGACAGTACTACGAGCAGTACTTC. This rearrangement joins TRBV7-2 to TRBJ2-7, with 7 positions matching TRBD1. Losses at the gene ends were 5 bases for V and 3 bases for J; bases not matched to a gene: 4. Per the germline V gene, CDR1 is SGHTA and CDR2 is FQGNSA. The CDR3 has 13 residues. The full variable domain, in which reference TRBV7-2 and TRBJ2-7 provide the parts outside the CDR3, is GAGVSQSPSNKVTEKGKDVELRCDPISGHTALYWYRQSLGQGLEFLIYFQGNSAPDKSGLPSDRFSAERTGGSVSTLTIQRTQQEDSAVYLCASSRGQYYEQYFGPGTRLTVT.

This clone was seen only a few times. The chain joins TRBV11-2 to TRBJ2-7; 9 nucleotides match TRBD1. The CDR3 has 12 amino acids. With V trimmed by 1 base and J by 13 bases, 5 bases remained unmatched. Per germline, CDR1 SGHAT and CDR2 FQNNGV. The CDR3 is CASSLGGTGNYF. CDR3 coding DNA: TGTGCCAGCAGCTTAGGTGGGACAGGGAATTACTTC.